These T cell receptor beta chains were read from a single sample in a study of blood T cell repertoires in COVID-19. Sequencing was performed with immunoSEQ multiplex PCR; in TCRdb, only in-frame clones are kept and a portion is missing. The table shows 160,000 or so clones, with about 85% occurring only once. Sequencing input: PBMCs or T cells enriched from blood (not recorded which). All receptors come from a woman aged 50 to 60 who had recovered from COVID-19. The CDR3 runs from the conserved cysteine through the conserved F or W. The order of the fields is CDR3 protein, CDR3 DNA, J gene, V gene, D gene, clone size. D genes are given only for firm matches. Some rows have no size entry. The others give once, few or many, or a class for an expanded clone.

CASSSGQVNQPQHF TGTGCCAGCAGTTCAGGACAGGTTAATCAGCCCCAGCATTTT TRBJ1-5 TRBV6-5 TRBD1 NA
CSASPRGVNMNTEAFF TGCAGTGCTAGTCCCAGGGGCGTAAATATGAACACTGAAGCTTTCTTT TRBJ1-1 TRBV20-1 NA NA
CASSPGGTGWNTEAFF TGTGCCAGCTCACCTGGCGGGACAGGATGGAACACTGAAGCTTTCTTT TRBJ1-1 TRBV18 TRBD1 NA
CASSPTLLREGDYSANSPLHF TGTGCCAGCAGCCCCACCCTATTGAGGGAAGGGGACTATTCGGCCAATTCACCCCTCCACTTT TRBJ1-6 TRBV3-1/TRBV3-2 NA NA
CASSFQGLAGGTNTGELFF TGTGCCAGCAGCTTTCAGGGACTAGCGGGAGGGACGAACACCGGGGAGCTGTTTTTT TRBJ2-2 TRBV5-4 TRBD2 NA
CASSLIGGTEKLFF TGTGCCAGCAGTTTAATAGGGGGTACTGAAAAACTGTTTTTT TRBJ1-4 TRBV27 NA NA
CASSQEASGGAGQFF TGTGCCAGCAGCCAAGAAGCTAGCGGGGGGGCTGGGCAGTTCTTC TRBJ2-1 TRBV3-1/TRBV3-2 TRBD2 NA
CATSDHRRSGANVLTF TGTGCCACCAGTGATCACCGTAGATCTGGGGCCAACGTCCTGACTTTC TRBJ2-6 TRBV24-1 NA NA
CASSDEGRKLFF TGTGCCAGCAGTGATGAGGGTAGAAAACTGTTTTTT TRBJ1-4 TRBV6-1 NA NA
CASARGGSSYNEQFF TGTGCCAGCGCGAGAGGGGGAAGCTCCTACAATGAGCAGTTCTTC TRBJ2-1 TRBV7-9 NA many
CASSLGQGTETQYF TGTGCCAGCAGCTTAGGTCAGGGAACAGAGACCCAGTACTTC TRBJ2-5 TRBV7-6 NA NA
CASSQIYNEQFF TGTGCCAGTAGCCAGATCTACAATGAGCAGTTCTTC TRBJ2-1 TRBV19 NA NA
CASSVVAAREEQFF TGTGCCAGCAGCGTAGTAGCCGCTCGAGAAGAGCAGTTCTTC TRBJ2-1 TRBV9 NA NA
CAISGTDSNQPQHF TGTGCCATCAGTGGTACAGATAGCAATCAGCCCCAGCATTTT TRBJ1-5 TRBV10-3 NA NA
CASSLRREQFF TGTGCCAGCAGCTTAAGGCGGGAGCAGTTCTTC TRBJ2-1 TRBV11-1 NA once
CASSFGGAGEQFF TGTGCCAGCAGCTTCGGAGGGGCAGGTGAGCAGTTCTTC TRBJ2-1 TRBV7-9 NA NA
CASSYSGEDGYTF TGCGCCAGCAGCTATTCAGGGGAAGATGGCTACACCTTC TRBJ1-2 TRBV5-1 NA NA
CASSSLAAGEEQYF TGTGCCAGCAGTTCCCTTGCAGCGGGAGAAGAGCAGTACTTC TRBJ2-7 TRBV28 TRBD2 NA
CASSTTGKVAHTEAFF TGTGCCAGCAGTACGACAGGGAAGGTCGCGCACACTGAAGCTTTCTTT TRBJ1-1 TRBV2 TRBD1 NA
CASSQDLPGGNSNQPQHF TGCGCCAGCAGCCAAGATCTACCAGGGGGGAATAGCAATCAGCCCCAGCATTTT TRBJ1-5 TRBV4-1 TRBD1 few
CATRETADYEQYF TGTGCCACCCGCGAGACAGCAGACTACGAGCAGTACTTC TRBJ2-7 TRBV6-5 NA NA
CASSLPAGENEQFF TGCGCCAGCAGCTTACCGGCAGGGGAGAATGAGCAGTTCTTC TRBJ2-1 TRBV5-1 NA NA
CASSLGTGVEGTQYF TGTGCCAGCAGCCTAGGGACAGGGGTGGAAGGTACGCAGTATTTT TRBJ2-3 TRBV9 TRBD1 NA
CASSQAVLAGGLYTQYF TGTGCCAGCAGCCAAGCCGTACTAGCGGGAGGGTTGTATACGCAGTATTTT TRBJ2-3 TRBV3-1/TRBV3-2 TRBD2 NA
CASSQGRIYEQYF TGTGCCAGCAGTCAGGGTCGCATTTACGAGCAGTACTTC TRBJ2-7 TRBV28 NA NA
CAIGTSPNTGELFF TGTGCCATCGGGACTAGCCCGAACACCGGGGAGCTGTTTTTT TRBJ2-2 TRBV2 TRBD2 NA
CASTSGGVGYTF TGTGCCAGCACCTCCGGGGGGGTGGGCTACACCTTC TRBJ1-2 TRBV6-5 NA once
CASSLRTAYNQPQHF TGTGCCAGCAGCTTGCGGACTGCATACAATCAGCCCCAGCATTTT TRBJ1-5 TRBV7-8 NA NA
CASSEGQGREYGYTF TGTGCCAGCAGTGAGGGGCAGGGCAGGGAATATGGCTACACCTTC TRBJ1-2 TRBV2 NA NA
CASSQGRVEKLFF TGTGCCAGCAGCCAAGGCAGGGTTGAAAAACTGTTTTTT TRBJ1-4 TRBV14 NA NA
CASSRDRGRISPLHF TGTGCCAGCAGCCGGGACAGGGGGCGGATTTCACCCCTCCACTTT TRBJ1-6 TRBV7-2 TRBD1 NA
CASSLSGGTEAFF TGTGCCAGCAGCCTTTCAGGTGGCACTGAAGCTTTCTTT TRBJ1-1 TRBV3-1/TRBV3-2 NA NA
CASSFQGGQVNEQFF TGTGCCAGCAGTTTTCAGGGGGGACAAGTCAATGAGCAGTTCTTC TRBJ2-1 TRBV28 NA NA
CASSVGGGTDTQYF TGTGCCAGCAGCGTGGGGGGGGGCACAGATACGCAGTATTTT TRBJ2-3 TRBV7-2 TRBD2 NA
CASSVGESPYEQYF TGTGCCAGCAGCGTAGGGGAGTCCCCTTACGAGCAGTACTTC TRBJ2-7 TRBV9 NA many
CASRLGGGSNQPQHF TGCGCCAGCAGACTAGGGGGCGGAAGCAATCAGCCCCAGCATTTT TRBJ1-5 TRBV5-1 TRBD1 NA
CASSWGQGTDTQYF TGTGCCAGCAGCTGGGGACAGGGAACAGATACGCAGTATTTT TRBJ2-3 TRBV7-9 TRBD1 NA
CASSRIETGAYEQYF TGTGCCAGTAGCAGGATCGAGACAGGGGCCTACGAGCAGTACTTC TRBJ2-7 TRBV19 TRBD1 NA
CASSQIGAPPLHF TGCGCCAGCAGTCAAATCGGAGCCCCCCCCCTCCACTTT TRBJ1-6 TRBV23-1 NA few
CASSPDREIVNTIYF TGTGCCAGCAGCCCCGACAGGGAAATTGTAAACACCATATATTTT TRBJ1-3 TRBV28 TRBD1 few
CASSRDSPRLYGYTF TGTGCCAGCAGTAGAGACAGCCCGAGACTCTATGGCTACACCTTC TRBJ1-2 TRBV6-2/TRBV6-3 NA NA
CSASDLVTQYF TGCAGTGCTAGTGATCTTGTGACCCAGTACTTC TRBJ2-5 TRBV20-1 NA NA
CASSFNGELFF TGTGCCAGCAGCTTCAACGGGGAGCTGTTTTTT TRBJ2-2 TRBV5-4 NA NA
CASSRTGDLQYNEQFF TGTGCCAGCAGTCGGACAGGGGACTTGCAGTACAATGAGCAGTTCTTC TRBJ2-1 TRBV6-4 TRBD1 NA
CASSLEAGPRDEQFF TGTGCCAGCAGCTTAGAGGCGGGACCCCGGGATGAGCAGTTCTTC TRBJ2-1 TRBV7-2 NA NA
CASSQTGPSQPQHF TGTGCCAGCAGCCAAACAGGGCCTTCTCAGCCCCAGCATTTT TRBJ1-5 TRBV3-1/TRBV3-2 NA NA
CASRAGTGLYEQYF TGTGCCAGCAGGGCCGGGACAGGCCTCTACGAGCAGTACTTC TRBJ2-7 TRBV6-5 TRBD1 NA
CASTLQGDIAEAFF TGTGCCAGCACCTTACAGGGTGACATTGCTGAAGCTTTCTTT TRBJ1-1 TRBV2 NA NA
CASSRGQWTEAFF TGTGCCAGCAGTAGGGGGCAGTGGACTGAAGCTTTCTTT TRBJ1-1 TRBV27 TRBD1 NA
CASSEETLAGPEYF TGCGCCAGCAGTGAGGAGACACTAGCGGGCCCCGAGTACTTC TRBJ2-5 TRBV10-2 TRBD2 NA
CASSPQSGTSGSDTQYF TGTGCCAGCAGCCCTCAATCCGGGACTAGCGGATCAGATACGCAGTATTTT TRBJ2-3 TRBV13 TRBD2 few
CASSVLAGGETDTQYF TGTGCCAGTAGTGTGCTCGCGGGGGGCGAGACAGATACGCAGTATTTT TRBJ2-3 TRBV19 TRBD2 NA
CASRGQGGYNEQFF TGTGCCAGCAGAGGACAGGGGGGTTACAATGAGCAGTTCTTC TRBJ2-1 TRBV6-5 TRBD1 once
CASSPKWAGKDYGYTF TGCGCCAGCAGCCCGAAGTGGGCAGGCAAGGACTATGGCTACACCTTC TRBJ1-2 TRBV4-1 NA NA